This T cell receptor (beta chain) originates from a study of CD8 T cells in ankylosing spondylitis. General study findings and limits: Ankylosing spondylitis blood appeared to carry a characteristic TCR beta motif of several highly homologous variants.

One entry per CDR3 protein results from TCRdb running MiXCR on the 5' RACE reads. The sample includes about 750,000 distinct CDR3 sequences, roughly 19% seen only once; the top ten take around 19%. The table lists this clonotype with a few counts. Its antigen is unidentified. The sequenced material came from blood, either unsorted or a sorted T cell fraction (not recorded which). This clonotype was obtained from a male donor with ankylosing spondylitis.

CDR3 protein: CASRAVYGYTF. Written as DNA, the CDR3 is TGTGCCAGCAGGGCGGTCTATGGCTACACCTTC. J is TRBJ1-2 and V is TRBV6-5; no clear D gene. The V gene's germline CDR1 is MNHEY and CDR2 SVGAGI. Trimming took 6 bases from V and 4 from J, leaving 6 bases between them. The CDR3 is 11 residues long.